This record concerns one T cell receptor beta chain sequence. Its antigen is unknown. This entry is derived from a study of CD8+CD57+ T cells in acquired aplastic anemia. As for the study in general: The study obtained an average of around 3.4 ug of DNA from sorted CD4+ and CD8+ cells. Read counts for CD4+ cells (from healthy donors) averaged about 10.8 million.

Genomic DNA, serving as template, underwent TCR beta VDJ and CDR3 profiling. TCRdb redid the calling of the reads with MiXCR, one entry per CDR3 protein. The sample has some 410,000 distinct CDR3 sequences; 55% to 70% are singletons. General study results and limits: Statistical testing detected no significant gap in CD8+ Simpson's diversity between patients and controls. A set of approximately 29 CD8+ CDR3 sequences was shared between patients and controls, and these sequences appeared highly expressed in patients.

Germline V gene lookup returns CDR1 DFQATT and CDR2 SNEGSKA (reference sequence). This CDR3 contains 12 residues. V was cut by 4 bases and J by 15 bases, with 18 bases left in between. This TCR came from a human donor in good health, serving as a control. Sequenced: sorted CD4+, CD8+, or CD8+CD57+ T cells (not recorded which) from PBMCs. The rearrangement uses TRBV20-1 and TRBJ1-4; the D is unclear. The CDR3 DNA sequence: TGCAGTGCTATCAGGAGTAGCTCCTACGTGTTTTTT. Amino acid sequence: CSAIRSSSYVFF.